The entry below gives a single TCR beta chain sequence along with its context. The length of the CDR3 is 11 residues. The V gene's germline CDR1 is SQVTM and CDR2 ANQGSEA. Trimming left V 4 bases short and J 5 bases short, with 5 bases between. Time point: after dendritic cell vaccination, including at tumor progression/relapse. These data are taken from a study of glioma-infiltrating T cells after dendritic cell vaccination. In the study overall: Autologous tumor lysate-pulsed dendritic cell vaccination was given between about 2003 and 2013.

Generated by immunoSEQ multiplex PCR, the TCRdb table keeps only in-frame clones and is missing some. The sample has 91,000 or so clones, over 80% seen once. The chain combines TRBV29-1 with TRBJ1-4; D is possibly TRBD1 (5 bases). The TCR comes from a human donor with glioblastoma. This material consisted of blood, taken after dendritic cell vaccination. CDR3 loop: CSVGQNEKLFF. The CDR3 DNA follows: TGCAGCGTTGGACAGAATGAAAAACTGTTTTTT.